This is a list of T cell receptor beta chains from one sample in a study of radiotherapy plus CTLA-4 blockade in lung cancer. Sequencing used immunoSEQ multiplex PCR; TCRdb keeps in-frame clones, though not all of them. The table records under 90,000 clones, 60% to 80% of them present only once. Source: peripheral blood, taken from a patient treated with radiotherapy plus ipilimumab. These receptors all come from a human donor with non-small cell lung cancer that progressed on radiotherapy plus ipilimumab. Each CDR3 is given with its conserved first and last residue. The D gene is left open where the match is weak. Only some rows state a clone size, as once, few, many or a class for expanded clones.

>TRBJ1-1|.|.|TRBV6-1
CASTEGHGNTEAFF
TGTGCCAGCACCGAAGGACACGGGAACACTGAAGCTTTCTTT
>TRBJ2-7|.|once|TRBV7-9
CASSRLSGNEQYF
TGTGCCAGCAGCCGACTCTCAGGGAACGAGCAGTACTTC
>TRBJ2-1|.|.|TRBV19
CASSSGGSGIEQFF
TGTGCCAGTAGTTCGGGGGGCAGTGGGATAGAGCAGTTCTTC
>TRBJ2-7|.|.|TRBV11-2
CASSSSPRTEQYF
TGTGCCAGCAGCTCTTCCCCTCGCACGGAGCAGTACTTC
>TRBJ1-3|.|.|TRBV6-5
CASSYSGWGGNTIYF
TGTGCCAGCAGTTACTCGGGGTGGGGTGGAAACACCATATATTTT
>TRBJ2-2|.|.|TRBV5-1
CASSLETNTGELFF
TGCGCCAGCAGCTTGGAGACGAACACCGGGGAGCTGTTTTTT
>TRBJ2-1|TRBD1|few|TRBV4-1
CASSQGGQGAMWLSSYNEQFF
TGCGCCAGCAGCCAAGGGGGACAGGGGGCAATGTGGCTAAGCTCCTACAATGAGCAGTTCTTC
>TRBJ1-5|.|.|TRBV7-9
CASSLGADQPQHF
TGTGCCAGCAGCTTGGGAGCTGATCAGCCCCAGCATTTT
>TRBJ1-5|TRBD1|.|TRBV2
CASRDRTGANQPQHF
TGTGCCAGCAGGGACAGGACAGGGGCCAATCAGCCCCAGCATTTT
>TRBJ2-3|TRBD1|.|TRBV19
CATQQGPSTDTQYF
TGTGCCACCCAACAGGGGCCCAGCACAGATACGCAGTATTTT
>TRBJ2-2|.|.|TRBV7-9
CASSLRTGNTGELFF
TGTGCCAGCAGCCTCAGGACTGGGAACACCGGGGAGCTGTTTTTT
>TRBJ1-2|TRBD1|.|TRBV5-4
CASSRQGDYGYTF
TGTGCCAGCAGCAGACAGGGTGACTATGGCTACACCTTC
>TRBJ2-7|TRBD1|.|TRBV5-1
CASSGTESYEQYF
TGCGCCAGCAGTGGGACAGAATCCTACGAGCAGTACTTC
>TRBJ2-2|.|.|TRBV19
CASSISGYTGELFF
TGTGCCAGTAGTATATCTGGGTACACCGGGGAGCTGTTTTTT
>TRBJ2-3|.|.|TRBV2
CASSEWASITDTQYF
TGTGCCAGCAGTGAATGGGCTAGCATCACAGATACGCAGTATTTT
>TRBJ2-3|.|.|TRBV4-3
CASSQDWSTDTQYF
TGCGCCAGCAGCCAAGACTGGAGCACAGATACGCAGTATTTT